A single sample is the source of the 3 T cell receptor beta chains below, sequenced in a study of T cells in Graves' hyperthyroidism and ophthalmopathy. Researchers amplified the TCR beta CDR3 regions from RNA transcripts. The HTBI set primed first-round TCR CDR3 RT-PCR. TCRdb itself ran the multiplex PCR reads through MiXCR, one entry per CDR3 protein. The sample contains roughly 200,000 distinct CDR3 sequences, roughly 18% of which appear only once. Sample: blood. The receptor source for this set is a man between 40 and 49 years old with Graves' hyperthyroidism.

The chain employs TRBV27 and TRBJ2-1; 12 nucleotides align to TRBD2. This CDR3 is built from 17 residues. J was trimmed by 0 bases and V by 4 bases; bases with no gene match: 4. Germline values: CDR1 MNHEY, CDR2 SMNVEV (reference sequence). The CDR3 bases are TGTGCCAGCAGTTCGGCTAGCGGGGGGGCCTCCTACAATGAGCAGTTCTTC. Its translation: CASSSASGGASYNEQFF.

The table lists this clonotype with a few counts. The chain combines TRBV7-9 with TRBJ2-5, with D maybe TRBD2 (5 bases). CDR1 is SEHNR and CDR2 is FQNEAQ in the germline V gene (reference sequence). There are 16 residues in the CDR3. Between the trimmed V and J ends, which lost 4 bases and 2 bases, there was a span of 17 bases. CDR3 region: CASSSRGSGLQETQYF. Here the CDR3 DNA reads TGTGCCAGCAGCTCCCGGGGTTCCGGACTTCAAGAGACCCAGTACTTC.

This clonotype came up once. The chain recombines TRBV12-3 or TRBV12-4 with TRBJ2-4; TRBD2 matches at 12 bases. The V segment lost 6 bases and the J segment 8 bases; nucleotides outside the gene matches: 5. CDR3 length: 14 residues. CDR3 DNA: TGTGCCAGCAGACTAGCGGGAGGTTCGGACATTCAGTACTTC. Translating gives CASRLAGGSDIQYF.